This T cell receptor beta chain is from a study of blood T cells in healthy people across ages. A J-beta primer mix and a sample-barcoded 5' primer were used in a second PCR of about 7 to 12 cycles. TCRdb itself ran the 5' RACE reads through MiXCR, one entry per CDR3 protein. This table holds approximately 690,000 distinct CDR3 sequences, approximately 40% found once. The CDR3 is made up of 13 amino acids. Input material: blood. This receptor was taken from a man older than 75 in good health. V and J are TRBV21-1 and TRBJ1-3. TRBV21-1 is a pseudogene segment. CDR3 sequence: CASSKASGNTIYF. CDR3 nucleotide sequence: TGTGCCAGCAGCAAAGCCTCTGGAAACACCATATATTTT.